This T cell receptor beta chain was sequenced in a study of blood T cell repertoires in COVID-19. Study in general: Acute and convalescent COVID-19 samples came from the United States, Italy and Spain.

Under the authors' procedure: Researchers report that nucleated cell counts were estimated from reference gene primer amplification. Method: immunoSEQ multiplex PCR; TCRdb's copy keeps in-frame clones and lacks some. That table is the source of V, J and clone size, and D and trimming were worked out from the DNA. This sample yields around 250,000 clones, of which 82% are seen a single time; 3.4% belongs to the top ten. J lost 3 bases, V lost 7 bases, and 11 bases had no gene match. Germline assignment: CDR1 LNHDA and CDR2 SQIVND (reference sequence). This CDR3 spans 15 amino acids. This receptor was taken from a woman aged 18-29 years with acute or convalescent COVID-19. Material for sequencing was peripheral blood. The rearrangement links TRBV19 to TRBJ2-7, with 8 bases identical to TRBD2. DNA of the CDR3: TGTGCCAGTACCACTAAAGCGGGGGCAAACTACGAGCAGTACTTC. This gives the protein CASTTKAGANYEQYF.